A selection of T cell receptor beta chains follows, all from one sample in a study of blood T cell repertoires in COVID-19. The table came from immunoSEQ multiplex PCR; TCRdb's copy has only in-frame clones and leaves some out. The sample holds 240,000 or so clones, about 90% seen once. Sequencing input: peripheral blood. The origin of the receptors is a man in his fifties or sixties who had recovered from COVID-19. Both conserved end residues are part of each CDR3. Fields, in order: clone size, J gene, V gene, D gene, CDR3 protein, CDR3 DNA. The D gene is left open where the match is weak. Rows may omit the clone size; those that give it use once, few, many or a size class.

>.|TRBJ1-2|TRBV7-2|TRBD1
CASSLGQGASYGYTF
TGTGCCAGCAGCTTAGGCCAGGGGGCGTCGTATGGCTACACCTTC
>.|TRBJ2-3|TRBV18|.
CASSPQGFGTDTQYF
TGTGCCAGCTCACCCCAGGGGTTTGGTACAGATACGCAGTATTTT
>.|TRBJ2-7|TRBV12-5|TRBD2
CASGLARGEIYEQYF
TGTGCTAGTGGTTTGGCGCGGGGGGAGATCTACGAGCAGTACTTC
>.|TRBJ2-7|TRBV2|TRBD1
CATRQGSYEQYF
TGTGCCACCAGACAGGGTTCCTACGAGCAGTACTTC
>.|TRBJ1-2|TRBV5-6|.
CASTGQRYGYTF
TGTGCCAGTACTGGACAGCGCTATGGCTACACCTTC
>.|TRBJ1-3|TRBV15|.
CATSRDQGFGNTIYF
TGTGCCACCAGCAGAGACCAGGGGTTCGGAAACACCATATATTTT
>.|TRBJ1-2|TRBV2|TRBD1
CATNTGGNGYIEAW
TGTGCCACCAATACAGGGGGCAACGGGTACATAGAGGCGTGG
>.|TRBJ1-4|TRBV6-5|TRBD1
CASSYLRGQAEKLFF
TGTGCCAGCAGCTACCTCAGGGGGCAAGCCGAAAAACTGTTTTTT
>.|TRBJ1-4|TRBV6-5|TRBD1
CASSPGTANEKLFF
TGTGCCAGCAGTCCCGGGACAGCTAATGAAAAACTGTTTTTT
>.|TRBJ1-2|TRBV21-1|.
CASSKAGTGDYGYTF
TGTGCCAGCAGCAAAGCCGGGACAGGGGACTATGGCTACACCTTC
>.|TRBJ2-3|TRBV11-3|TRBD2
CASSLDGARSGGADTQYF
TGTGCCAGCAGCTTAGATGGGGCCAGAAGCGGGGGTGCAGATACGCAGTATTTT
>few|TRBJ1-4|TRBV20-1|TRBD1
CSASEGANEKLFF
TGCAGTGCTAGTGAGGGGGCAAATGAAAAACTGTTTTTT
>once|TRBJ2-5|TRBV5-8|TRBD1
CASSLLRQGIVKETQYF
TGTGCCAGCAGCCTTTTAAGACAGGGGATCGTTAAAGAGACCCAGTACTTC
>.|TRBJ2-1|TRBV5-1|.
CASSLPEGSYNEQFF
TGCGCCAGCAGCTTACCAGAGGGCTCCTACAATGAGCAGTTCTTC
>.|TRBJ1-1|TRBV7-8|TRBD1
CASSRSKLTGDSLSRTEAFF
TGTGCCAGCAGCCGATCGAAACTGACAGGGGATTCGTTGTCGCGCACTGAAGCTTTCTTT
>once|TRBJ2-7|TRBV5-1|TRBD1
CASSSTGQSYEQYF
TGCGCCAGCAGCTCGACGGGACAGTCCTACGAGCAGTACTTC
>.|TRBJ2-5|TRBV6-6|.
CASIRGGAQETQYF
TGTGCCAGCATAAGGGGGGGGGCCCAGGAGACCCAGTACTTC
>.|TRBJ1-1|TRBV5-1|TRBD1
CASSLGTGPTEAFF
TGCGCCAGCAGCTTGGGGACAGGGCCGACTGAAGCTTTCTTT
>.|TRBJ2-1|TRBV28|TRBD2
CASRASGYNEQFF
TGTGCCAGCAGGGCTAGCGGGTACAATGAGCAGTTCTTC
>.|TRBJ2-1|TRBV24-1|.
CATSEQSRGKRHNEQFF
TGTGCCACCAGTGAGCAAAGTCGGGGAAAGCGACACAATGAGCAGTTCTTC
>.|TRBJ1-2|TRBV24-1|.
CATSQGNYGYTF
TGTGCCACCAGCCAGGGGAACTATGGCTACACCTTC
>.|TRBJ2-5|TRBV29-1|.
CSVEGHRQYQETQYF
TGCAGCGTTGAAGGGCACAGGCAGTACCAAGAGACCCAGTACTTC
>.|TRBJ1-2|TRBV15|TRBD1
CATSRARGASYGYTF
TGTGCCACCAGCAGAGCCAGGGGGGCCTCCTATGGCTACACCTTC
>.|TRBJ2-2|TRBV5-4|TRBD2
CASRKAGGLVTGELFF
TGTGCCAGCAGGAAAGCGGGGGGGCTTGTCACCGGGGAGCTGTTTTTT
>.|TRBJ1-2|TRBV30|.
CAWKPGGLPYGYTF
TGTGCCTGGAAACCTGGGGGACTTCCCTATGGCTACACCTTC
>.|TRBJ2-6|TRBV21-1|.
CASTPQGVAGANVLTF
TGTGCCAGCACCCCCCAGGGGGTCGCTGGGGCCAACGTCCTGACTTTC
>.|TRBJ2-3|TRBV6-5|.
CASNSRDFTQYF
TGTGCCAGCAACTCCCGGGACTTCACGCAGTATTTT
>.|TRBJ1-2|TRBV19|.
CASSQGWLRGYTF
TGTGCCAGTAGCCAGGGGTGGTTGCGTGGCTACACCTTC
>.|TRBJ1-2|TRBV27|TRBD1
CASSFRGRGQGYTF
TGTGCCAGCAGCTTCAGGGGGCGCGGACAAGGCTACACCTTC
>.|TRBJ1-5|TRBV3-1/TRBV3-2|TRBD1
CASSPAGGQQPQHF
TGTGCCAGCAGCCCAGCGGGGGGACAGCAGCCCCAGCATTTT
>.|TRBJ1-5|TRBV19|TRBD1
CASSSRQGARQPQHF
TGTGCCAGTAGTTCTAGACAGGGGGCCCGGCAGCCCCAGCATTTT
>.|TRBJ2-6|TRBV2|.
CASRRFYPPGANVLTF
TGTGCCAGCAGGCGATTCTACCCACCTGGGGCCAACGTCCTGACTTTC
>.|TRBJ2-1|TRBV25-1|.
CASSLRGNEQFF
TGTGCCAGCAGCTTGAGGGGGAATGAGCAGTTCTTC
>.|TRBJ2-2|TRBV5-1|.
CASSPQDTGELFF
TGCGCCAGCAGCCCGCAGGACACCGGGGAGCTGTTTTTT
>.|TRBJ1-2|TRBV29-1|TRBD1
CSVGTGENGYTF
TGCAGCGTTGGGACAGGGGAAAATGGCTACACCTTC
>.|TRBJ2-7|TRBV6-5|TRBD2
CASSKFSGGRDEQYF
TGTGCCAGCAGCAAATTTTCGGGGGGGAGGGACGAGCAGTACTTC
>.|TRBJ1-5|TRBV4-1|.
CASSQGGWSNQPQHF
TGCGCCAGCAGCCAAGGAGGATGGAGCAATCAGCCCCAGCATTTT
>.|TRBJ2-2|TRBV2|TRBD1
CASFRDRAGTGELFF
TGTGCCAGCTTCCGGGACAGGGCGGGCACCGGGGAGCTGTTTTTT
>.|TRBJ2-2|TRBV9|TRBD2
CASSVKAGGMNTGELFF
TGTGCCAGCAGCGTTAAAGCGGGGGGCATGAACACCGGGGAGCTGTTTTTT
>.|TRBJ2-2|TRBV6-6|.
CASSYHQGFTGELFF
TGTGCCAGCAGTTACCACCAGGGATTCACCGGGGAGCTGTTTTTT
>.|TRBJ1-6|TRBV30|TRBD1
CAYSKRQGDSPLHF
TGTGCCTATAGTAAACGGCAGGGGGATTCACCCCTCCACTTT
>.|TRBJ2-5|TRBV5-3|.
CARSLEYLLRRTVKETQYF
TGTGCCAGAAGCTTGGAGTATCTGTTGAGGCGAACCGTGAAAGAGACCCAGTACTTC
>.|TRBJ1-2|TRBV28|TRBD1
CATGTGVSGYTF
TGTGCCACCGGGACAGGGGTATCCGGCTACACCTTC
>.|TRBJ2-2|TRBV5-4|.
CASSEMGASTGELFF
TGTGCCAGCAGCGAGATGGGCGCGTCGACCGGGGAGCTGTTTTTT
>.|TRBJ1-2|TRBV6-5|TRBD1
CASSLDRRNYGYTF
TGTGCCAGCAGTCTGGACAGGAGAAACTATGGCTACACCTTC
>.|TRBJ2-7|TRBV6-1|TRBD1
CASSERSRDRVLGQYF
TGTGCCAGCAGTGAACGGAGTCGGGACAGGGTCCTCGGGCAGTACTTC
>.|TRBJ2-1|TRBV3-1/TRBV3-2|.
CASSQEPGIYNEQFF
TGTGCCAGCAGCCAAGAACCGGGTATCTACAATGAGCAGTTCTTC
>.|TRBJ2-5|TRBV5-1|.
CASSFRDSVREGTQYF
TGCGCCAGCAGTTTCCGGGACTCCGTCCGTGAGGGTACCCAGTACTTC
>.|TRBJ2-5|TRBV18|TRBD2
CASSPIRGVQETQYF
TGTGCCAGCTCACCAATCCGGGGGGTCCAAGAGACCCAGTACTTC
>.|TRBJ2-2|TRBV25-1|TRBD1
CASSETRDRNTGELFF
TGTGCCAGCAGCGAAACCCGGGACAGGAACACCGGGGAGCTGTTTTTT
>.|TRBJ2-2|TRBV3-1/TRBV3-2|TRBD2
CASSQDWLAGNTGELFF
TGTGCCAGCAGCCAAGACTGGCTAGCGGGGAACACCGGGGAGCTGTTTTTT
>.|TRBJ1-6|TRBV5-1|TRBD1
CASSRDREGSPLHF
TGCGCCAGCAGCCGGGACAGGGAGGGTTCACCCCTCCACTTT
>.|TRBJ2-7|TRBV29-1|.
CSVRVGREQYF
TGCAGCGTTCGGGTAGGGAGGGAGCAGTACTTC
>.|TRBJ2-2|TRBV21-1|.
CASSKEQEETGELFF
TGTGCCAGCAGCAAAGAACAGGAAGAGACCGGGGAGCTGTTTTTT
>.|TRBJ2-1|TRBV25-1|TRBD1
CASSEPGQGSNEQFF
TGTGCCAGCAGTGAACCGGGACAGGGGTCCAATGAGCAGTTCTTC
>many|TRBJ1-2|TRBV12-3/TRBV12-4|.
CASSGLSYGYTF
TGTGCCAGCAGCGGACTTAGCTATGGCTACACCTTC
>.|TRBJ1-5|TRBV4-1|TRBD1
CASSQGTGKAGQPQHF
TGCGCCAGCAGCCAAGGGACAGGGAAGGCAGGACAGCCCCAGCATTTT
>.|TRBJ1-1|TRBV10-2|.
CASGGGGAEAFF
TGCGCCAGCGGGGGAGGGGGGGCTGAAGCTTTCTTT
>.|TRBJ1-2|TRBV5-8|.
CASSPVLYGYTF
TGTGCCAGCAGCCCCGTACTATATGGCTACACCTTC
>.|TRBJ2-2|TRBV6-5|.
CASSYEATAGELFF
TGTGCCAGCAGTTACGAGGCCACGGCCGGGGAGCTGTTTTTT